The rows below give T cell receptor beta chains drawn from one sample of a study of shared clonotypes between healthy human individuals. Libraries were prepared by immunoSEQ multiplex PCR; TCRdb keeps only in-frame clonotypes and omits some of them. The data show about 95,000 clones, under 70% seen once. Source material: memory CD8+ T cells sorted from blood. These receptors were collected from a man aged 25-45 years in good health. Both conserved end residues are part of each CDR3.

J	V	CDR3
TRBJ1-1	TRBV10-2	CAKGGILNTEAFF
TRBJ2-3	TRBV4-3	CASSQVAGSTDTQYF
TRBJ1-1	TRBV5-4	CASSPGQGRNTEAFF
TRBJ1-2	TRBV20-1	CSASSQGDYTF
TRBJ2-5	TRBV11-2	CASSQLTGGETQYF
TRBJ2-1	TRBV6-5	CASSQENWYNEQFF
TRBJ1-4	TRBV28	CASSLGTVKKMFF
TRBJ1-2	TRBV7-2	CASSRDGAAGYTF
TRBJ2-1	TRBV15	CATSRASGDGDEQFF
TRBJ2-2	TRBV1	CTSSQVGTSGGTGELFF
TRBJ2-1	TRBV7-6	CASSLVGGNEQFF
TRBJ2-2	TRBV10-3	CAIRTTPLGTRNTGELFF